This T cell receptor (beta chain) was recovered during a study of CD8+ T cells in alopecia areata. Turning to the study itself: The investigators scored severity in treated patients by the percentage of affected scalp area. Study observations and caveats: Researchers say the link of baseline CD8+ expansion to response remains uncertain, with one nonresponder.

The CDR3 spans 16 residues. The germline gives CDR1 MGHRA, CDR2 YSYEKL. V lost 1 base and J 7 bases, leaving 17 bases between the germline ends. The treatment denotes: oral pan-JAK inhibitor, 5-10 mg twice daily. PBMCs were stained for CD3, CD4 and CD8, and CD4+ and CD8+ T cells were sorted. Of note for this clone: Its antigen is not known.

cDNA serving as the sequencing template came from extracted, reverse transcribed RNA. Using immunoSEQ multiplex PCR, the repertoire was profiled, and TCRdb retains in-frame clones only, with some absent. The sample has around 190,000 clones, roughly three fifths seen once. This sequence originates from a human donor with alopecia areata. The gene calls are TRBV4-1 and TRBJ1-3; no definite D call. The specimen comprised CD4+ T cells sorted from blood, sampled at week 4, from a patient treated with tofacitinib. CDR3 DNA: TGCGCCAGCAGCCAAGTTGGGGTTTCTATAAGGAACACCATATATTTT. Encoded protein: CASSQVGVSIRNTIYF.